This T cell receptor beta chain was captured by sequencing in a study of blood T cell repertoires in COVID-19. TCRdb keeps only in-frame clones here, not all; method: immunoSEQ multiplex PCR. The top ten clones hold about 10% of a sample with approximately 210,000 clones, around 82% of them seen once. Deletions cut 5 bases from V and 3 bases from J, with 17 bases between. The CDR3 totals 15 residues. Germline CDR1 and CDR2: LNHDA and SQIVND (reference sequence). V usage is TRBV19 and J usage is TRBJ2-7, with TRBD1 as a possible D gene (7 bases). The material sequenced was PBMCs or T cells enriched from blood (not recorded which). The TCR was taken from a man aged 35-49 years who had recovered from COVID-19. The CDR3 nucleotides are TGTGCCAGTAGTCCCGTGGGGGGACAGTTCTACGAGCAGTACGTC. It codes for CASSPVGGQFYEQYV.